This entry concerns a single T cell receptor (beta chain). The record originates from a study of identifying expanded T cells in peripheral blood. Clones were read by immunoSEQ multiplex PCR, and TCRdb kept only the in-frame ones, dropping some. The data contain tens of thousands of clones, roughly 86% of them singletons. The CDR3 covers 16 residues. V was clipped by 4 bases and J by 8 bases; unmatched bases: 13. Looked up from germline, CDR1 is MGHRA and CDR2 is YSYEKL. During the collection period, no donor immune events like infections were recorded. Input material: blood. The sequence derives from a person aged 18-69 years in good health. The V gene is TRBV4-1, the J gene TRBJ1-4, with TRBD1 identical over 7 bases. The CDR3 sequence: CASSLPQGGRGEKLFF. CDR3 bases: TGCGCCAGCAGCCTACCCCAGGGGGGCCGAGGGGAAAAACTGTTTTTT.